This TCR beta chain was recorded in a study of ipilimumab plus nivolumab after autologous stem cell transplantation. Data came from immunoSEQ multiplex PCR; TCRdb stores just in-frame clones and leaves some out. This repertoire shows around 84,000 clones, 83% found once; its top ten account for less than 2.5%. The source of this sequence is a male donor with diffuse large B-cell lymphoma. The specimen comprised PBMCs, sampled in a trial of ipilimumab plus nivolumab as post-transplant consolidation.

Here the CDR3 reads CASMGRMVMYGYTF. DNA of the CDR3: TGTGCCAGCATGGGACGGATGGTAATGTATGGCTACACCTTC. V and J are TRBV2 and TRBJ1-2; perhaps TRBD1 as D (5 bases). Trimming cost V 7 bases and J 5 bases, with 17 bases left between them. The germline V gene has CDR1 SNHLY and CDR2 FYNNEI. The CDR3 has 14 residues.